This TCR beta chain emerged from a study of early T cells in non-severe SARS-CoV-2 infection (dated by TCRdb to the early 2020s). About the full investigation: Because TCR sequencing was done on bulk RNA from unsorted whole blood, the alpha and beta chains could not be paired. Paper-wide results and their limitations: VDJdb matching was skewed toward anti-spike CD8 responses and likely underestimated virus-specific expansions by missing private and CD4 specificities.

The receptor library was made with 5' RACE. Sequenced using a NextSeq 500. The TCR library protocol attached unique molecular identifiers to individual cDNA molecules to correct for sequencing error and PCR bias. Both TCR alpha and beta chains were sequenced, and tight co-correlation was observed between alpha and beta sequence abundances in each sample. As for how the authors treated the data: Decombinator V4 was used to annotate TCR sequences for V gene, J gene and CDR3. Expanded TCRs were defined as changing significantly between any two time points under a Poisson model with p below 0.0001. TCR abundances were normalised to the total number of TCRs sequenced per sample and were expressed as counts per million. TRAV1-2 paired with TRAJ12, TRAJ20 or TRAJ33 defined MAIT TCRs, while TRAV10 paired with TRAJ18 defined iNKT TCRs. VDJdb, accessed 1 November 2021, was searched for CMV, EBV and SARS-CoV-2 annotated TCRs, with TCRs annotated for multiple antigens excluded. The public sequencing data were trimmed at Q25 with fastp and processed into clonotypes with MiXCR by TCRdb, which kept only in-frame beta chains. Each CDR3 protein appears once, grouped with its most common genes and DNA. The V and J calls, along with clone size, are taken from TCRdb and not from the paper's own processing. The table for this sample lists roughly 34,000 distinct CDR3 sequences; approximately 7.1% of them were counted only once. The ten largest clonotypes hold roughly an eighth of the sample.

This clonotype was seen ten or more times. Its specific antigen is unknown. No qualities accompany the bases; no much larger clone lies one base away. A case-control design nested within a healthcare worker cohort in London, UK, was used, with weekly nasopharyngeal swab PCR tests and blood sampling performed. Healthcare workers were recruited between 23 and 31 March 2020, during the week of the UK lockdown, and were followed weekly for up to roughly 15 weeks. The CDR3 spans 14 residues, from the cysteine through the phenylalanine. Just the 42-base CDR3 DNA is kept, in frame starting at base 1. V lost 3 bases and J lost 3 bases; the stretch between them is 12 bases long. The CDR1 and CDR2 encoded by the germline V gene are SGHTA and FQGNSA.

This receptor was taken from an adult who was a healthcare worker with PCR-confirmed SARS-CoV-2 infection or an uninfected control (not recorded which). The sample here was whole blood, taken at baseline. Here the chain combines TRBV7-2 and TRBJ2-7; a confident D gene designation cannot be given. This receptor has the CDR3 CASSLLYGRYEQYF. The nucleotide sequence is TGTGCCAGCAGCTTGCTTTACGGGCGCTACGAGCAGTACTTC. With the portions outside the CDR3 filled from the reference TRBV7-2 and TRBJ2-7 genes, the complete variable region becomes GAGVSQSPSNKVTEKGKDVELRCDPISGHTALYWYRQSLGQGLEFLIYFQGNSAPDKSGLPSDRFSAERTGGSVSTLTIQRTQQEDSAVYLCASSLLYGRYEQYFGPGTRLTVT.